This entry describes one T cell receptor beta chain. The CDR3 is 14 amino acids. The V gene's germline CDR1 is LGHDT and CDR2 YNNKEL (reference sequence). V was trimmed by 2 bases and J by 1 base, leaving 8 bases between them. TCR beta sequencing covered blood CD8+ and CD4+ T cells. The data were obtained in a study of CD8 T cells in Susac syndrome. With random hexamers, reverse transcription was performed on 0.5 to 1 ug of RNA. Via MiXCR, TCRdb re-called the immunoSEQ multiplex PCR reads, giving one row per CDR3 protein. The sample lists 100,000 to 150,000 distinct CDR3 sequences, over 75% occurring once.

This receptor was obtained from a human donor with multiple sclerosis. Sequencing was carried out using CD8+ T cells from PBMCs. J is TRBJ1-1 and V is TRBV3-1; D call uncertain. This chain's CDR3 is CASSQRTANTEAFF. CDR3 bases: TGTGCCAGCAGCCAAAGGACGGCGAACACTGAAGCTTTCTTT.